One T cell receptor (beta chain) is described in this entry. These data belong to a study of blood T cell repertoires in COVID-19. Study-level background: Sources were T cells, B-cell-depleted T cells, or PBMCs; the material itself was cDNA or gDNA.

Original handling: Amplification of reference gene primers provided the estimated nucleated cell counts. TCRdb's table, derived via immunoSEQ multiplex PCR, lists solely in-frame clones and lacks some. V and J calls and clone size come straight from that table; D and trimming were deduced from the DNA. The data contain more than 150,000 clones, more than 80% of them seen just once; the ten biggest clones take up approximately 3%. CDR1 and CDR2 from the germline V gene are MNHEY and SVGAGI. This CDR3 contains 15 residues. Trimming stripped 4 bases from V and 2 bases from J, with 13 bases between. The receptor was derived from a man in his sixties with acute or convalescent COVID-19. Sequenced sample: peripheral blood. The chain has TRBV6-5 and TRBJ2-3; D may be TRBD2 (6 bases). The CDR3 region has the DNA TGTGCCAGCAGTTCTACGGGACTCATCACAGATACGCAGTATTTT. Its protein is CASSSTGLITDTQYF.